Shown below are 17 T cell receptor beta chains from a single sample sequenced in a study of cytomegalovirus exposure and HLA in healthy donors. The study ran its PCR with 60 Vbeta and 13 Jbeta primers. Profiling relied on immunoSEQ multiplex PCR, and the TCRdb table lists in-frame clones only, not all of them. This sample yields under 200,000 clones, of which 75% to 90% are seen a single time; about a tenth belongs to the top ten. Sequencing input: PBMCs. These receptors were collected from a man between 18 and 29 years old in good health and CMV-seropositive.

The rearrangement joins TRBV6-6 to TRBJ1-1; D not certain. Germline CDR1 reads MNHNY; CDR2 reads SVGAGI (reference sequence). This CDR3 contains 14 residues. Trimming removed 0 bases at V and 8 bases at J, with 13 bases between. CDR3 DNA: TGTGCCAGCAGTTACTCGAAACAGCATGCCGAAGCTTTCTTT. Its protein is CASSYSKQHAEAFF.

As to this clone: A read error may account for a junction end that differs from germline. The rearrangement links TRBV7-9 to TRBJ2-7, with 7 bases matching TRBD2. Germline CDR1 is SEHNR and CDR2 is FQNEAQ (reference sequence). CDR3 length: 12 residues. The CDR3 DNA is TGTTCCAGCAGCTCAGCGGGGCGCGAGCAGTACTTC. This translates into CSSSSAGREQYF.

The chain carries TRBV15 and TRBJ2-7; TRBD1 aligns across 8 bases. Looked up from germline, CDR1 is LNHNV and CDR2 is YYDKDF (reference sequence). Trimming took 0 bases from V and 5 from J; bases not matched to a gene: 6. The CDR3 sequence is 15 residues long. CDR3: CATSRDRGHWDEQYF. The CDR3, as DNA: TGTGCCACCAGCAGAGACAGGGGGCATTGGGACGAGCAGTACTTC.

The genes are TRBV15 and TRBJ2-3; TRBD1 is a possible D gene (6 bases). The germline gives CDR1 LNHNV, CDR2 YYDKDF (reference sequence). CDR3 size: 15 residues. Trimming cost V 1 base and J 0 bases, with 8 bases left between them. CDR3 in amino acids: CATSRGTASTDTQYF. CDR3 DNA sequence: TGTGCCACCAGCAGAGGGACAGCCAGCACAGATACGCAGTATTTT.

This chain uses TRBV11-2 with TRBJ2-5; 11 bases align to TRBD2. The germline gives CDR1 SGHAT, CDR2 FQNNGV. Losses at the gene ends were 3 bases for V and 2 bases for J; bases not matched to a gene: 5. The CDR3 is made up of 16 amino acids. CDR3: CASSFQLAGVQETQYF. In DNA, the CDR3 is TGTGCCAGCAGCTTCCAACTAGCGGGGGTTCAAGAGACCCAGTACTTC.

The V and J genes are TRBV6-1 and TRBJ1-4, with TRBD1 matching 7 bases. This CDR3 contains 17 residues. V gave up 6 bases and J gave up 7 bases; unmatched junction bases: 17. Germline-derived CDR1 and CDR2 are MNHNS and SASEGT. The CDR3 loop reads CASRESGIWAGGEKLFF. Here the CDR3 DNA reads TGTGCCAGCAGAGAATCGGGAATATGGGCAGGGGGTGAAAAACTGTTTTTT.

The chain employs TRBV6-4 and TRBJ2-3; 8 positions agree with TRBD2. CDR3 size: 14 residues. In germline, CDR1 is MRHNA, CDR2 SNTAGT. V was clipped by 0 bases and J by 4 bases; unmatched bases: 0. For the CDR3, the DNA is TGTGCCAGCAGTGACTCTAGCGGGGCAGATACGCAGTATTTT. Translated: CASSDSSGADTQYF.

This clone has only one observation. This chain connects TRBV5-6 to TRBJ2-5, with 12 bases matching TRBD2. Germline V gene lookup returns CDR1 SGHDT and CDR2 YYEEEE. The J segment lost 5 bases and the V segment lost 2 bases, leaving 7 bases of the junction unmatched. CDR3 length equals 16 residues. In DNA, the CDR3 is TGTGCCAGCAGCTTTTCTAGCGGGGGGGCCGGGGAGACCCAGTACTTC. Its protein product is CASSFSSGGAGETQYF.

This clone was seen a handful of times. The J gene is TRBJ1-5, the V gene TRBV10-2; D is unresolved. This CDR3 has 12 residues. V lost 3 bases and J 7 bases, leaving 7 bases between the germline ends. Germline V CDR1 and CDR2: WSHSY, SAAADI. The CDR3 reads CASSDSVQPQHF. In DNA, the CDR3 is TGCGCCAGCAGTGACTCGGTCCAGCCCCAGCATTTT.

The chain carries TRBV18 and TRBJ2-4; 8 bases map to TRBD1. This CDR3 is built from 14 residues. The J segment lost 7 bases and the V segment lost 2 bases, leaving 4 bases of the junction unmatched. CDR1 KGHSH and CDR2 LQKENI come from the germline V gene. CDR3 coding DNA: TGTGCCAGCTCACCATCAGGGGGCGTGAACATTCAGTACTTC. Residues: CASSPSGGVNIQYF. Filled out from reference TRBV18 and TRBJ2-4, the complete variable domain reads NAGVMQNPRHLVRRRGQEARLRCSPMKGHSHVYWYRQLPEEGLKFMVYLQKENIIDESGMPKERFSAEFPKEGPSILRIQQVVRGDSAAYFCASSPSGGVNIQYFGAGTRLSVL.

The chain recombines TRBV19 with TRBJ2-5; 8 bases agree with TRBD2. V lost 3 bases and J lost 5; bases outside the gene matches: 8. In germline, CDR1 is LNHDA, CDR2 SQIVND (reference sequence). CDR3 length: 15 residues. DNA for the CDR3: TGTGCCAGTAGTATCTTGGTGACTAGCGTGGAGACCCAGTACTTC. Translated: CASSILVTSVETQYF.

On this clone: Other DNA variants within this sample encode the same CDR3. V and J are TRBV30 and TRBJ1-3, with 7 bases identical to TRBD1. The CDR3 sequence is 15 residues long. CDR1 is GTSNPN, CDR2 SVGIG, per germline (reference sequence). J was trimmed by 0 bases and V by 3 bases; bases with no gene match: 5. The CDR3: CAWSRDSGSGNTIYF. The CDR3 bases are TGTGCCTGGAGCCGGGACAGTGGCTCTGGAAACACCATATATTTT.

The chain links TRBV7-9 to TRBJ2-7; the D is unclear. Germline loops: CDR1 SEHNR, CDR2 FQNEAQ (reference sequence). The CDR3 sequence is 13 residues long. Trimming stripped 5 bases from V and 3 bases from J, with 11 bases between. The chain's CDR3 is CASSPTGFYEQYF. In DNA form, the CDR3 reads TGTGCCAGCAGCCCGACTGGTTTCTACGAGCAGTACTTC. Complete variable domain (other parts from reference TRBV7-9 and TRBJ2-7): DTGVSQNPRHKITKRGQNVTFRCDPISEHNRLYWYRQTLGQGPEFLTYFQNEAQLEKSRLLSDRFSAERPKGSFSTLEIQRTEQGDSAMYLCASSPTGFYEQYFGPGTRLTVT.

A few counts support this clone. CDR3 in DNA: TGTGCCAGCTCACCAACTACACTGAGCTCCTATAATTCACCCCTCCACTTT. Its protein product is CASSPTTLSSYNSPLHF. The V call is TRBV18, the J call TRBJ1-6, with no clear D. Trimming removed 2 bases at V and 0 bases at J, with 11 bases between. This CDR3 region has 17 residues. CDR1 KGHSH and CDR2 LQKENI come from the germline V gene. Supplemented by reference TRBV18 and TRBJ1-6, the full variable domain reads NAGVMQNPRHLVRRRGQEARLRCSPMKGHSHVYWYRQLPEEGLKFMVYLQKENIIDESGMPKERFSAEFPKEGPSILRIQQVVRGDSAAYFCASSPTTLSSYNSPLHFGNGTRLTVT.

This chain connects TRBV19 to TRBJ1-1; possibly TRBD1 for D (5 bases). The germline CDR1 and CDR2 sequences are LNHDA and SQIVND (reference sequence). With 3 bases removed from V and 0 bases from J, the gap between germline ends came to 11 bases. The CDR3 totals 15 residues. CDR3 region: CASSIPTAMNTEAFF. The CDR3 DNA reads TGTGCCAGTAGTATCCCGACAGCCATGAACACTGAAGCTTTCTTT.

The chain couples TRBV7-9 to TRBJ1-2; 8 nucleotides align to TRBD1. CDR3 length equals 16 residues. Germline CDR1 and CDR2: SEHNR and FQNEAQ (reference sequence). V lost 9 bases to trimming and J lost 0 bases; unmatched junction nucleotides: 12. CDR3 in amino acids: CASQPSSTGANYGYTF. In DNA, the CDR3 is TGTGCCAGTCAGCCCTCATCGACAGGGGCTAACTATGGCTACACCTTC. The full variable domain, rest sourced from reference TRBV7-9 and TRBJ1-2, is DTGVSQNPRHKITKRGQNVTFRCDPISEHNRLYWYRQTLGQGPEFLTYFQNEAQLEKSRLLSDRFSAERPKGSFSTLEIQRTEQGDSAMYLCASQPSSTGANYGYTFGSGTRLTVV.

V and J are TRBV7-9 and TRBJ2-5, with 10 nucleotides matching TRBD2. Judging by the DNA end, TRBJ2-7 fits better; the J call may be wrong. CDR3 length: 16 residues. Germline-derived CDR1 and CDR2 are SEHNR and FQNEAQ (reference sequence). CDR3 DNA: TGTGCCAGCAGCCCAGGAACTAGCGGGGTTTCCTACGAGCAGTACTTC. It encodes CASSPGTSGVSYEQYF.